What follows describes a single T cell receptor beta chain. The sample is drawn from a study of T cell responses to AZD1222 COVID-19 vaccine. V lost 6 bases and J 4 bases, leaving 16 bases between the germline ends. Per the germline V gene, CDR1 is LGHNT and CDR2 is FRNRAP. The CDR3 loop spans 15 amino acids. Profiling relied on immunoSEQ multiplex PCR, and the TCRdb table lists in-frame clones only, not all of them. The sample consists of fewer than 120,000 clones, 70% to 90% of them appearing once. This specimen was peripheral blood, taken 28 days after the second AZD1222 dose. This sequence originates from an adult who received the AZD1222 COVID-19 vaccine. This sequence joins TRBV12-5 and TRBJ1-5; the D is unclear. CDR3: CASGEVLSMNQPQHF. The CDR3 bases are TGTGCTAGTGGGGAGGTCCTTTCCATGAATCAGCCCCAGCATTTT.